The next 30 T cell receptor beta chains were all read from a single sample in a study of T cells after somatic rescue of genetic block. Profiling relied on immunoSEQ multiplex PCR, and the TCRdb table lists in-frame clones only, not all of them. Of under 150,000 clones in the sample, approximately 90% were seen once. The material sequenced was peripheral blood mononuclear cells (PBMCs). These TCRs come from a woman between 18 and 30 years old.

The CDR3 nucleotides are TGTGCCAGTAGTTTTGGCTCGCGTGTAGGGGCCAACGTCCTGACTTTC. Protein sequence: CASSFGSRVGANVLTF. The chain recombines TRBV19 with TRBJ2-6; D gene unclear. This CDR3 is built from 16 residues. Trimming took 5 bases from V and 4 from J, leaving 15 bases between them. Germline CDR1 reads LNHDA; CDR2 reads SQIVND (reference sequence).

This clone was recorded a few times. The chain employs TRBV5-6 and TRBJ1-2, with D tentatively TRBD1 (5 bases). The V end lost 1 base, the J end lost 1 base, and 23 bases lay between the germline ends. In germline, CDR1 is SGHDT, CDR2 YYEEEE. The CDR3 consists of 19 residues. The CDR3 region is CASSLYGAAQLHFNYGYTF. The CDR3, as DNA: TGTGCCAGCAGCTTGTACGGGGCGGCTCAATTACACTTTAACTATGGCTACACCTTC.

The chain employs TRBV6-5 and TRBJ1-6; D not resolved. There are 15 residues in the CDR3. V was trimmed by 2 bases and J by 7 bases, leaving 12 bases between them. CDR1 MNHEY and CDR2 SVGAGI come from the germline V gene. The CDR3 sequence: CASSYSLRQNSPLHF. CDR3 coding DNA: TGTGCCAGCAGTTACAGCCTCAGGCAGAATTCACCCCTCCACTTT.

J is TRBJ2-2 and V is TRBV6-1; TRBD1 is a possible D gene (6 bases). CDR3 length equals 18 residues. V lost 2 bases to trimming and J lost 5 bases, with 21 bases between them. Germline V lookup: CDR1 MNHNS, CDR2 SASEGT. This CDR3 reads CASSEWAVGTPKTGELFF. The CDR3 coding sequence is TGTGCCAGCAGTGAATGGGCGGTAGGGACACCTAAAACCGGGGAGCTGTTTTTT.

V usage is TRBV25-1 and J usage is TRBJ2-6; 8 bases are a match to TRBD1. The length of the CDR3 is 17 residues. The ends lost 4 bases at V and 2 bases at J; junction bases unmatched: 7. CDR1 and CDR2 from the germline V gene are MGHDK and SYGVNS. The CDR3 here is CASSAPGQVAGANVLTF. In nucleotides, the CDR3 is TGTGCCAGCAGTGCCCCGGGACAGGTGGCTGGGGCCAACGTCCTGACTTTC.

The CDR3 region has the DNA TGTGCCAGCAGCTTATGGACTAGAGGCGAGCAGTACTTC. This encodes CASSLWTRGEQYF. The V and J genes are TRBV7-2 and TRBJ2-7, with 7 bases that match TRBD2. Per germline, CDR1 SGHTA and CDR2 FQGNSA. Unmatched junction bases numbered 4, after V lost 2 bases and J lost 6 bases. CDR3 length: 13 amino acids.

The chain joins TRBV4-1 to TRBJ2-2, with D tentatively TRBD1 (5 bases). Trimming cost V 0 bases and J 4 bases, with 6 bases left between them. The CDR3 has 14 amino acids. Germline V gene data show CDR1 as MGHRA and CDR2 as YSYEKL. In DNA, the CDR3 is TGCGCCAGCAGCCAAGATGACAGCACCGGGGAGCTGTTTTTT. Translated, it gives CASSQDDSTGELFF.

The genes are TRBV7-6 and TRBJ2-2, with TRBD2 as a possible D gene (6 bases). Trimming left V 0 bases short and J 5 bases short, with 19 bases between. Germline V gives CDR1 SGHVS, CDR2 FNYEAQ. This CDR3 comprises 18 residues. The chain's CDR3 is CASSLARIGTSYTGELFF. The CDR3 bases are TGTGCCAGCAGCTTAGCGAGAATCGGGACTTCCTATACCGGGGAGCTGTTTTTT. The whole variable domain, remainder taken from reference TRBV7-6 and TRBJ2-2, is GAGVSQSPRYKVTKRGQDVALRCDPISGHVSLYWYRQALGQGPEFLTYFNYEAQQDKSGLPNDRFSAERPEGSISTLTIQRTEQRDSAMYRCASSLARIGTSYTGELFFGEGSRLTVL.

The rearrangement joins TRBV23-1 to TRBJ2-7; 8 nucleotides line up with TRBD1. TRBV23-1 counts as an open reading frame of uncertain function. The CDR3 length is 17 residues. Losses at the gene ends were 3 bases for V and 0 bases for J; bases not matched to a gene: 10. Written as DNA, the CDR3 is TGCGCCAGCAGTCATCCCCACGGGACAGGTCTCTCCTACGAGCAGTACTTC. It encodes CASSHPHGTGLSYEQYF.

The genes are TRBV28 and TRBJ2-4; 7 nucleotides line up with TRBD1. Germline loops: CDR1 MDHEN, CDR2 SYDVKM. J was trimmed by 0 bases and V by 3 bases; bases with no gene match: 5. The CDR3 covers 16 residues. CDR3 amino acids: CASSFRGIIAKNIQYF. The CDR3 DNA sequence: TGTGCCAGCAGTTTCAGGGGGATAATAGCCAAAAACATTCAGTACTTC.

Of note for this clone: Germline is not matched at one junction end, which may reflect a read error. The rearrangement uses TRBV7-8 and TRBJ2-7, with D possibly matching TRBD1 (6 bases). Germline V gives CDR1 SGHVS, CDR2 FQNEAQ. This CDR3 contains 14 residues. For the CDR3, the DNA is TGTGCCAGCAGCCCTGCCAGGGGTCTACGAGCAGTACTTTTC. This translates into CASSPARGLRAVLF.

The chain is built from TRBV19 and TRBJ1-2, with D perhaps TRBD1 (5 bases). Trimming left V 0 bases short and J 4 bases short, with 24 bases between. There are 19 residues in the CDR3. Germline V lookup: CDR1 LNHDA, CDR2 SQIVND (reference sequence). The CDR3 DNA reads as TGTGCCAGTAGTATAGACCTCACTTTAGGACCGGGGACTGTCTATGGCTACACCTTC. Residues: CASSIDLTLGPGTVYGYTF.

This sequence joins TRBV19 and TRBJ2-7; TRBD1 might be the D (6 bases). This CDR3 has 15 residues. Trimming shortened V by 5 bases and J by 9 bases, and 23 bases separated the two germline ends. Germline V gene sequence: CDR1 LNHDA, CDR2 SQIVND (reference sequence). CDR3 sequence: CASSSTGSASLGQYF. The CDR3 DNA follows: TGTGCCAGTAGTTCTACAGGGTCCGCTTCTTTAGGGCAGTACTTC.

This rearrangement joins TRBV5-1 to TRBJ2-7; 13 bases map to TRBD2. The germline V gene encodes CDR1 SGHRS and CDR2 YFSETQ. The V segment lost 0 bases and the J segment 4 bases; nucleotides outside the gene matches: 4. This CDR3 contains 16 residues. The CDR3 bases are TGCGCCAGCAGCTTGGCTCCGGGACTAGCGGGGTACGAGCAGTACTTC. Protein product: CASSLAPGLAGYEQYF.

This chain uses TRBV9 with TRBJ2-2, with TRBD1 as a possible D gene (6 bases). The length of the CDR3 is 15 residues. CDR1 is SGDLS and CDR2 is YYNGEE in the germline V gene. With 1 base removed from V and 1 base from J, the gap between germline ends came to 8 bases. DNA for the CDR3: TGTGCCAGCAGCGTACAGACAGGGAACACCGGGGAGCTGTTTTTT. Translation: CASSVQTGNTGELFF.

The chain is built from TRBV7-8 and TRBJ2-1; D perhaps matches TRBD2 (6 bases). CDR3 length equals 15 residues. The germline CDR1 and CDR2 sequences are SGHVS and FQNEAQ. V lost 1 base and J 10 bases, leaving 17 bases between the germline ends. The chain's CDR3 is CASSLGPLASGEQFF. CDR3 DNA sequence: TGTGCCAGCAGCTTAGGGCCCTTGGCAAGCGGGGAGCAGTTCTTC.

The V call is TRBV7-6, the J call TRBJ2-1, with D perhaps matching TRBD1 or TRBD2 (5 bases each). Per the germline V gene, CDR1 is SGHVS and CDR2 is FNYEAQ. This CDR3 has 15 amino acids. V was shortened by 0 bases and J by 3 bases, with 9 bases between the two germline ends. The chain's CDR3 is CASSLAGTFYNEQFF. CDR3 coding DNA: TGTGCCAGCAGCTTAGCGGGGACGTTCTACAATGAGCAGTTCTTC. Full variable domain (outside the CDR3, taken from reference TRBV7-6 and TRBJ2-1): GAGVSQSPRYKVTKRGQDVALRCDPISGHVSLYWYRQALGQGPEFLTYFNYEAQQDKSGLPNDRFSAERPEGSISTLTIQRTEQRDSAMYRCASSLAGTFYNEQFFGPGTRLTVL.

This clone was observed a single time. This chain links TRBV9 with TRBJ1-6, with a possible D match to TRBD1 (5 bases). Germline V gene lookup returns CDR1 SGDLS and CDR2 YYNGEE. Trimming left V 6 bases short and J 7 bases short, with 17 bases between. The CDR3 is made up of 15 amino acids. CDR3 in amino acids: CASTNTEGLNSPLHF. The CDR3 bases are TGTGCCAGCACCAATACCGAGGGGCTCAATTCACCCCTCCACTTT.

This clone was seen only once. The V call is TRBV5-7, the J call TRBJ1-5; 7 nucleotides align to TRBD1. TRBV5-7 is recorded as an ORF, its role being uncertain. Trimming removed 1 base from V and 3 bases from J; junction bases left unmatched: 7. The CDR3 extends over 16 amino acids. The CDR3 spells CASSLSSGGNNQPQHF. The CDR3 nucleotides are TGTGCCAGCAGCTTGAGCTCAGGGGGTAACAATCAGCCCCAGCATTTT.

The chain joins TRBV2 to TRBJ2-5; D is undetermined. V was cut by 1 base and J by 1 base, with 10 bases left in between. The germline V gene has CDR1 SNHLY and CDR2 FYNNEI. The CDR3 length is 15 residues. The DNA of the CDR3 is TGTGCCAGCAGTGAAGGGCAGCTATTCCAAGAGACCCAGTACTTC. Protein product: CASSEGQLFQETQYF.

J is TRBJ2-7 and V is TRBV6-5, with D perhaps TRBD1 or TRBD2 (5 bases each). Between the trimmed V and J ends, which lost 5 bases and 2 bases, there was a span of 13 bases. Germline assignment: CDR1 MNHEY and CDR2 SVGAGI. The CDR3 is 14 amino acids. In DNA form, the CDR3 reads TGTGCCAGCAGTGGGGACGTAGGGGCCTACGAGCAGTACTTC. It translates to CASSGDVGAYEQYF.

CDR3 nucleotide sequence: TGCGCCAGCAGCCGGGACAGGGGTTACTACGAGCAGTACTTC. This gives the protein CASSRDRGYYEQYF. J is TRBJ2-7 and V is TRBV5-1; TRBD1 matches 10 bases. The CDR3 has 14 amino acids. The germline gives CDR1 SGHRS, CDR2 YFSETQ. The V segment lost 4 bases and the J segment 3 bases; nucleotides outside the gene matches: 4.

For the CDR3, the DNA is TGTGCCAGCAGCTTTCGGGACTGGTACTCTGGAAACACCATATATTTT. It encodes CASSFRDWYSGNTIYF. V usage is TRBV28 and J usage is TRBJ1-3; TRBD1 might be the D (5 bases). The V end lost 6 bases, the J end lost 0 bases, and 15 bases lay between the germline ends. CDR1 is MDHEN and CDR2 is SYDVKM in the germline V gene. The CDR3 is 16 residues long.

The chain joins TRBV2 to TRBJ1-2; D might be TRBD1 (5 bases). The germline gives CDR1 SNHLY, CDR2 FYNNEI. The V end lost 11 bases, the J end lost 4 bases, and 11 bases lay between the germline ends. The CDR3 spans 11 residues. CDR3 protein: CAYQGTYGYTF. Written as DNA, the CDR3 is TGTGCCTACCAAGGGACCTATGGCTACACCTTC.

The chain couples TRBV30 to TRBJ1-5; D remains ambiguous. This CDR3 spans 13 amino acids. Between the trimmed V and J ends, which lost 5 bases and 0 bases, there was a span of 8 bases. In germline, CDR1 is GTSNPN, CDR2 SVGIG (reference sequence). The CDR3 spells CAWGNYSNQPQHF. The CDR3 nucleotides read TGTGCCTGGGGGAATTATAGCAATCAGCCCCAGCATTTT.

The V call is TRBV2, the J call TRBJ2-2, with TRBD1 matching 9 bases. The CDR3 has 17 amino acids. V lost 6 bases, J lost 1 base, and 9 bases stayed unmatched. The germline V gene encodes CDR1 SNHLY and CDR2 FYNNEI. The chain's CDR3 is CASRKLQGAGNTGELFF. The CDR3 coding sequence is TGTGCCAGCAGGAAATTACAGGGGGCAGGGAACACCGGGGAGCTGTTTTTT. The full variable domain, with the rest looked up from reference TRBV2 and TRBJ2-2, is EPEVTQTPSHQVTQMGQEVILRCVPISNHLYFYWYRQILGQKVEFLVSFYNNEISEKSEIFDDQFSVERPDGSNFTLKIRSTKLEDSAMYFCASRKLQGAGNTGELFFGEGSRLTVL.

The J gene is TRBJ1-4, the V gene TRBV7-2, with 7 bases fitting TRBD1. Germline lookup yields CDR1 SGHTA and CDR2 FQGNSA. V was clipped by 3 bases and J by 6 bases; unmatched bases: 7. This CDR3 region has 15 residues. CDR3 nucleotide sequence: TGTGCCAGCAGCTTTACAGGGGAAGTGGATGAAAAACTGTTTTTT. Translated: CASSFTGEVDEKLFF.

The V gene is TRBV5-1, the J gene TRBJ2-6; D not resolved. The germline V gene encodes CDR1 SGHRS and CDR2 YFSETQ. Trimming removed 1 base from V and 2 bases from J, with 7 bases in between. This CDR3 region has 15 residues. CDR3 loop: CASSLSVPGANVLTF. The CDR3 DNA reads TGCGCCAGCAGCTTGTCGGTTCCTGGGGCCAACGTCCTGACTTTC.

CDR3 sequence: CASSFSLRNTEAFF. CDR3 sequence (DNA): TGTGCCAGCAGTTTCAGTCTACGGAACACTGAAGCTTTCTTT. V and J are TRBV28 and TRBJ1-1; D is unresolved. CDR1 and CDR2 (germline): MDHEN, SYDVKM. This CDR3 is 14 amino acids long. V shed 3 bases and J shed 1 base, with 9 bases lying between them.

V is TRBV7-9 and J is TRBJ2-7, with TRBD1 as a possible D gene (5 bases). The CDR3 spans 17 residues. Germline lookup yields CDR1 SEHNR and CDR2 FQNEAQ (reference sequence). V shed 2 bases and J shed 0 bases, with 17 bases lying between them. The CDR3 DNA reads TGTGCCAGCAGCTTAAGAAGAAAAGGGGCCGTCTCCTACGAGCAGTACTTC. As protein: CASSLRRKGAVSYEQYF.